This is a list of T cell receptor beta chains from one sample in a study of T cell responses to AZD1222 COVID-19 vaccine. Using immunoSEQ multiplex PCR, the repertoire was profiled, and TCRdb retains in-frame clones only, with some absent. The data hold 150,000 to 200,000 clones, with 80% to 95% observed a single time. Sample: peripheral blood, taken 28 days after the second AZD1222 dose. The receptors derive from an adult who received the AZD1222 COVID-19 vaccine. The CDR3 runs from the conserved cysteine through the conserved F or W. Fields, in order: CDR3 DNA, CDR3 protein, V gene, J gene, D gene, clone size. D genes are given only for firm matches. Where a row states a size, it is once, few, many or the class of an expanded clone; other rows omit it.

DNA: TGCGCCAGCAGTGAGTCGTTGGGACCCCCCCGGGGGAATGAGCAGTTCTTC
CDR3: CASSESLGPPRGNEQFF
V: TRBV10-1
J: TRBJ2-1
D: NA
size: NA

DNA: TGTGCCAGCTCACCACCGGTCACCGGGGAGCTGTTTTTT
CDR3: CASSPPVTGELFF
V: TRBV18
J: TRBJ2-2
D: NA
size: NA

DNA: TGTGCCAGCAGTTACCGGACAGGCGCCGGGGAGCTGTTTTTT
CDR3: CASSYRTGAGELFF
V: TRBV6-6
J: TRBJ2-2
D: TRBD1
size: once

DNA: TGTGCCAGCTCACCTCTAAGGCGATTCGGACAGGGGGCCTATGGCTACACCTTC
CDR3: CASSPLRRFGQGAYGYTF
V: TRBV18
J: TRBJ1-2
D: TRBD1
size: NA

DNA: TGTGCCAGTAGCCGACTAGCGGGAGGAGCAGATACGCAGTATTTT
CDR3: CASSRLAGGADTQYF
V: TRBV19
J: TRBJ2-3
D: TRBD2
size: NA

DNA: TGTGCCAGCACTACGAGAGATCCAGGGGGCAGAGATACGCAGTATTTT
CDR3: CASTTRDPGGRDTQYF
V: TRBV11-1
J: TRBJ2-3
D: TRBD1
size: NA

DNA: TGTGCCAGCAGTGAAATTCAGACTGAAGCTTTCTTT
CDR3: CASSEIQTEAFF
V: TRBV25-1
J: TRBJ1-1
D: NA
size: NA

DNA: TGTGCCAGCAGTTTACTCTCGCGCGGCCGGGCCCAAGAGACCCAGTACTTC
CDR3: CASSLLSRGRAQETQYF
V: TRBV28
J: TRBJ2-5
D: NA
size: NA

DNA: TGTGCCAGCAGTTTATACCTTAGCTCTGGGGCCAACGTCCTGACTTTC
CDR3: CASSLYLSSGANVLTF
V: TRBV6-2/TRBV6-3
J: TRBJ2-6
D: NA
size: NA

DNA: TGTGCCAGCAGTCCAGGGGGACTTAACACTGAAGCTTTCTTT
CDR3: CASSPGGLNTEAFF
V: TRBV2
J: TRBJ1-1
D: TRBD1
size: NA

DNA: TGCGCCAGCTCTAACGGGGAGGGCGTCAACACTGAAGCTTTCTTT
CDR3: CASSNGEGVNTEAFF
V: TRBV5-1
J: TRBJ1-1
D: NA
size: NA

DNA: TGTGCCAGCAGCTTTGGACAGGGGGCTAATGAAAAACTGTTTTTT
CDR3: CASSFGQGANEKLFF
V: TRBV7-9
J: TRBJ1-4
D: TRBD1
size: NA

DNA: TGTGCCAGCAGCTACTCGGACAGCGCGAACACCGGGGAGCTGTTTTTT
CDR3: CASSYSDSANTGELFF
V: TRBV7-6
J: TRBJ2-2
D: NA
size: few

DNA: TGCGCCAGCAGTGAGGACAGGAGAATTGGCTACACCTTC
CDR3: CASSEDRRIGYTF
V: TRBV10-1
J: TRBJ1-2
D: NA
size: NA

DNA: TGTGCCAGTAGTATGAAAGTAGGGATGGGCGAGCAGTACTTC
CDR3: CASSMKVGMGEQYF
V: TRBV19
J: TRBJ2-7
D: NA
size: NA

DNA: TGTGCCACCAGTGATCCTCATAGCACCGGGGAGCTGTTTTTT
CDR3: CATSDPHSTGELFF
V: TRBV24-1
J: TRBJ2-2
D: NA
size: NA

DNA: TGTGCCAGCAGCTTCGGGATATCTGGAAACACCATATATTTT
CDR3: CASSFGISGNTIYF
V: TRBV5-6
J: TRBJ1-3
D: NA
size: NA

DNA: TGTGCCAGCAGCTTTACCTTCCTCTCCCGTGAGCAGTTCTTC
CDR3: CASSFTFLSREQFF
V: TRBV5-4
J: TRBJ2-1
D: NA
size: NA

DNA: TGTGCCAGTAGTACCCGGGACAGGACCACTGAAGCTTTCTTT
CDR3: CASSTRDRTTEAFF
V: TRBV19
J: TRBJ1-1
D: TRBD1
size: NA

DNA: TGTGCCAGCAACCCCCCGGGACTAGCGGGACAAGAGACCCAGTACTTC
CDR3: CASNPPGLAGQETQYF
V: TRBV5-6
J: TRBJ2-5
D: TRBD2
size: once

DNA: TGTGCCAGCAGTCGGGGGGACAGGGAAGTTACTGAAGCTTTCTTT
CDR3: CASSRGDREVTEAFF
V: TRBV6-5
J: TRBJ1-1
D: TRBD1
size: NA

DNA: TGTGCCAGCAGTGTACAGGGGGCCGGCAATCAGCCCCAGCATTTT
CDR3: CASSVQGAGNQPQHF
V: TRBV27
J: TRBJ1-5
D: TRBD1
size: once

DNA: TGTGCCATCAGTCTTGGGATAGTTGGTGGGTATGGCTACACCTTC
CDR3: CAISLGIVGGYGYTF
V: TRBV10-3
J: TRBJ1-2
D: NA
size: NA

DNA: TGTGCCAGCAGCTCCCAGGGTTACGAGCAGTACTTC
CDR3: CASSSQGYEQYF
V: TRBV7-9
J: TRBJ2-7
D: NA
size: NA

DNA: TGTGCCAGCAGTCGGATTGAAGCTTTCTTT
CDR3: CASSRIEAFF
V: TRBV28
J: TRBJ1-1
D: NA
size: NA

DNA: TGTGCCAGCAGCTTAGTGACAGGGAACACCGGGGAGCTGTTTTTT
CDR3: CASSLVTGNTGELFF
V: TRBV7-9
J: TRBJ2-2
D: NA
size: once

DNA: TGTGCCAGCGGATTCAACCTCGGGCTAGCGGGGACCGAGCAGTACTTC
CDR3: CASGFNLGLAGTEQYF
V: TRBV27
J: TRBJ2-7
D: TRBD2
size: NA

DNA: TGTGCCATCAGTGAGTCGACGGTTCGGCAAGAGACCCAGTACTTC
CDR3: CAISESTVRQETQYF
V: TRBV10-3
J: TRBJ2-5
D: NA
size: NA

DNA: TGTGCCAGCAGCTTCATTAAACAGGGACGCGAGCAGTACTTC
CDR3: CASSFIKQGREQYF
V: TRBV13
J: TRBJ2-7
D: NA
size: NA

DNA: TGCGCCAGCAGCCCGGGGACTACTACTAATCAGCCCCAGCATTTT
CDR3: CASSPGTTTNQPQHF
V: TRBV5-1
J: TRBJ1-5
D: NA
size: NA

DNA: TGTGCCAGCAGCTTGCTCTTGGGATCAGGGACCCAGTACTTC
CDR3: CASSLLLGSGTQYF
V: TRBV5-8
J: TRBJ2-5
D: NA
size: NA